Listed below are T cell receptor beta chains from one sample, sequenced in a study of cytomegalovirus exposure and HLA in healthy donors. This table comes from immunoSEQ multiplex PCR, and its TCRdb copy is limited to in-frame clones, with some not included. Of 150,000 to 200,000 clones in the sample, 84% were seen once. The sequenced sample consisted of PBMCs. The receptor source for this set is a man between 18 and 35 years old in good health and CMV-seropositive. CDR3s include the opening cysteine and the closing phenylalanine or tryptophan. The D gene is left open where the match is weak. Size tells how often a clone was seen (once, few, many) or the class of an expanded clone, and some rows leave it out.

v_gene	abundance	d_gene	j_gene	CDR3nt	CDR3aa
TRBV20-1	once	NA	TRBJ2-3	TGCAGTGCCCCGCACGGTACGCAGTATTTT	CSAPHGTQYF
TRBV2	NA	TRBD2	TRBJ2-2	TGTGCCAGCAGTGACCAGGGACTAGTACGCGCCGGGGAGCTGTTTTTT	CASSDQGLVRAGELFF
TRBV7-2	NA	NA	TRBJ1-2	TGTGCCAGCAGCTTAGGTTCTGAGGTTAACTATGGCTACACCTTC	CASSLGSEVNYGYTF
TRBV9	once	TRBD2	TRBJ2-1	TGTGCCAGCAGCGTAGGGCTAGCGGGAGACTATGAGCAGTTCTTC	CASSVGLAGDYEQFF
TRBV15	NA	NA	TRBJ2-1	TGTGCCACCAGCAGAGAAGGACTGGTCTACAATGAGCAGTTCTTC	CATSREGLVYNEQFF
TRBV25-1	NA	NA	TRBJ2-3	TGTGCCAGCAGTGATCGATGGACTACTAGCACAGATACGCAGTATTTT	CASSDRWTTSTDTQYF
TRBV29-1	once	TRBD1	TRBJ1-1	TGCAGCGTTGAAACAGGGGTGGGCACTGAAGCTTTCTTT	CSVETGVGTEAFF
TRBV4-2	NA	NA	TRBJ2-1	TGTGCCAGCAGCCAAGGTGTAGTTTATGAGCAGTTCTTC	CASSQGVVYEQFF
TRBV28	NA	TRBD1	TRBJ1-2	TGTGCCAGCAGGACAACAGACAGGGTGGGTTATGGCTACACCTTC	CASRTTDRVGYGYTF
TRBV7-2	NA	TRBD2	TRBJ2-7	TGTGCCAGCAGCTTAGGAGGGGTGGCGGGAGTCTACGAGCAGTACTTC	CASSLGGVAGVYEQYF
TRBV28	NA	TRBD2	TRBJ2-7	TGTGCCAGCAGTACAGTGACTAGCGGGACTGGGGAGCAGTACTTC	CASSTVTSGTGEQYF
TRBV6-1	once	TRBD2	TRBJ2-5	TGTGCCAGCAGACAGGCGGGAGGAGAGACCCAGTACTTC	CASRQAGGETQYF
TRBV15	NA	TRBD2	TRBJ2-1	TGTGCCACCAGCGGTAGCGGGAGGGCCTTGGAGCAGTTCTTC	CATSGSGRALEQFF
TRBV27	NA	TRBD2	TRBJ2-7	TGTGCCAGCAGCTCTCAGCGGGAGGGCCCTTTCGAGCAGTACTTC	CASSSQREGPFEQYF
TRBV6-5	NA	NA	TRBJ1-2	TGTGCCAGCAGTAACTCCGGGACTTGGAACTATGGCTACACCTTC	CASSNSGTWNYGYTF
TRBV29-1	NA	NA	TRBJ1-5	TGCAGCGTCGTGGACAGCTTCAATCAGCCCCAGCATTTT	CSVVDSFNQPQHF
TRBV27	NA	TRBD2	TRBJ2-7	TGTGCCAGCAGTTTATCCTATCGACTAGCGGGAGAGAAATACGAGCAGTACTTC	CASSLSYRLAGEKYEQYF
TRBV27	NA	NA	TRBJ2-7	TGTGCCAGCAGTTTGGGGGGGCGAGGGAAATACGAGCAGTACTTC	CASSLGGRGKYEQYF
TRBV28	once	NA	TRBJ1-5	TGTGCCTCCTACCCCGGGGCGGGAGGTCAGCCCCAGCATTTT	CASYPGAGGQPQHF
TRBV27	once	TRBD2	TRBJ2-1	TGTGCCAGCTTTAGCGGGAGGTCCTACAGTGAGCAGTTCTTC	CASFSGRSYSEQFF
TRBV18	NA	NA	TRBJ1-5	TGTGCCAGCTCAGAGGCAGGGGAAGGTCAGCCCCAGCATTTT	CASSEAGEGQPQHF
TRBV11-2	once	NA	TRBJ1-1	TGTGCCAGCAGCTTAGGAGGACTCACTGAAGCTTTCTTT	CASSLGGLTEAFF
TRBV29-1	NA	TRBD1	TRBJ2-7	TGCAGCGTGGGGGCCGGGACAGCCTACGAGCAGTACTTC	CSVGAGTAYEQYF
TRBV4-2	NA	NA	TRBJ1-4	TGTGCCAGCAGCCAAGACCCGACAGTTGGTAATGAAAAACTGTTTTTT	CASSQDPTVGNEKLFF
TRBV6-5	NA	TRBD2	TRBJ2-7	TGTGCCAGCAGTTACTCATCCTCGGGACTAGCCTACGAGCAGTACTTC	CASSYSSSGLAYEQYF
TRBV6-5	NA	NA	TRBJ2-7	TGTGCCAGCAGTCGGGACTCCACCTACGAGCAGTACTTC	CASSRDSTYEQYF
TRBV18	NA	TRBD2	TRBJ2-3	TGTGCCAGCTCAGCAGTGCTCAGCGGGAGGCGCACAGATACGCAGTATTTT	CASSAVLSGRRTDTQYF
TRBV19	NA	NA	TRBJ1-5	TGTGCCAGTAAGCGAACCCAGCGTTCGCTTAGCAATCAGCCCCAGCATTTT	CASKRTQRSLSNQPQHF
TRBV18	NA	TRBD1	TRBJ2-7	TGTGCCAGCTCACCCCGGACAGGGATGGCCTACGAGCAGTACTTC	CASSPRTGMAYEQYF
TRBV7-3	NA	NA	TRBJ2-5	TGTGCCAGCAGCTTAGGTCAGCGGGACCAAGAGACCCAGTACTTC	CASSLGQRDQETQYF
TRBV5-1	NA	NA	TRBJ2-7	TGCGCCAGCAGCTTGGCACAGGGCGGCGTGGAGCAGTACTTC	CASSLAQGGVEQYF
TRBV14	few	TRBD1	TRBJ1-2	TGTGCCAGCAGAGCTACAGGGGTCTATGGCTACACCTTC	CASRATGVYGYTF
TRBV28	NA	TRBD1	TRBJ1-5	TGTGCCAGCAGCCTTAGTGGGACAGGGGAACATTTT	CASSLSGTGEHF
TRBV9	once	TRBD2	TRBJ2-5	TGTGCCAGCAGCGCCCCCTTAACTAGCGGGAGGTCGAACCAAGAGACCCAGTACTTC	CASSAPLTSGRSNQETQYF
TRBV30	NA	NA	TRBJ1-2	TGTGCCTGGAGTAGCGGGAGGGCCGATGGCTACACCTTC	CAWSSGRADGYTF
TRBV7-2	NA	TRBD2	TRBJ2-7	TGTGCCAGCAGCTTAGAGCGGGAGATTATCTACGAGCAGTACTTC	CASSLEREIIYEQYF
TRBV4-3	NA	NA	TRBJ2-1	TGCGCCAGCAGCCAATTCTCGTCGGGAGTCTACAATGAGCAGTTCTTC	CASSQFSSGVYNEQFF
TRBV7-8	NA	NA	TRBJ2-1	TGTGCCAGCAGCTCCTCGGTCGGCTCCTACAATGAGCAGTTCTTC	CASSSSVGSYNEQFF
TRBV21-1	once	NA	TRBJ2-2	TGTGCCAGCAGCAAAGGGAGGCGGGCCGTAGAGACCGGGGAGCTGTTTTTT	CASSKGRRAVETGELFF
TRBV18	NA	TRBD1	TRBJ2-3	TGTGCCAGCTCACCTAGGGACAGGGGAACAGATACGCAGTATTTT	CASSPRDRGTDTQYF
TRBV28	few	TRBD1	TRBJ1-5	TGTGCCAGCAGTTTAGGGGACAGGGTAAGGTCCCAGCATTTT	CASSLGDRVRSQHF
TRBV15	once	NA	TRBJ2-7	TGTGCCACCAGCAGAGATGGAGGGTACGAGCAGTACTTC	CATSRDGGYEQYF
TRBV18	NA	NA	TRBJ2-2	TGTGCCAGCTCACCACGTCAGAACACCGGGGAGCTGTTTTTT	CASSPRQNTGELFF
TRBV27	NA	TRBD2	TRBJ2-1	TGTGCCAGCAGTTACCTAGCGGGATATAATGAGCAGTTCTTC	CASSYLAGYNEQFF
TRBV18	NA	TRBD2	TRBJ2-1	TGTGCCAGCTCACCCTTGGGCGGGAGCTTAACCTACAATGAGCAGTTCTTC	CASSPLGGSLTYNEQFF
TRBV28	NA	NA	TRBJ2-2	TGTGCCAGCCAACCCAGAGCCGGGATGACCGGGGAGCTGTTTTTT	CASQPRAGMTGELFF
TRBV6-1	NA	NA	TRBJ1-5	TGTGCCAGCAGGTATAGCAATCAGCCCCAGCATTTT	CASRYSNQPQHF
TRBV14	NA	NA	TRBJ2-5	TGTGCCAGCAGCCAAGCATGGCGTGGGACACAAGAGACCCAGTACTTC	CASSQAWRGTQETQYF
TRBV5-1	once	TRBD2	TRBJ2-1	TGCGCCAGCAGCTTCTCGACTAGCGGCAATGAGCAGTTCTTC	CASSFSTSGNEQFF
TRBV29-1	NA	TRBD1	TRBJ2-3	TGCAGCGCCATGGGACAGGCTAGCACAGATACGCAGTATTTT	CSAMGQASTDTQYF
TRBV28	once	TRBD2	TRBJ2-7	TGTGCCACCGAGAGTAGGGGACTAGCGAACTCCTACGAGCAGTACTTC	CATESRGLANSYEQYF